This entry describes one TCR beta chain. The V end lost 5 bases, the J end lost 4 bases, and 16 bases lay between the germline ends. CDR1 is SNHLY, CDR2 FYNNEI, per germline. The CDR3 is made up of 15 amino acids. This sample was included in a study of control samples from healthy donors and cancer patients. Sequencing was performed with immunoSEQ multiplex PCR; in TCRdb, only in-frame clones are kept and a portion is missing. The repertoire holds some 120,000 clones, 87% seen once, with under 2% in the top ten. The source of this sequence is a man between 18 and 29 years old in good health. The J gene is TRBJ2-3, the V gene TRBV2, with D maybe TRBD2 (5 bases). Sequencing was done on a sample of blood. CDR3 coding DNA: TGTGCCAGCAGTCCAACCAGCAGAGGGTCAGATACGCAGTATTTT. It translates to CASSPTSRGSDTQYF.